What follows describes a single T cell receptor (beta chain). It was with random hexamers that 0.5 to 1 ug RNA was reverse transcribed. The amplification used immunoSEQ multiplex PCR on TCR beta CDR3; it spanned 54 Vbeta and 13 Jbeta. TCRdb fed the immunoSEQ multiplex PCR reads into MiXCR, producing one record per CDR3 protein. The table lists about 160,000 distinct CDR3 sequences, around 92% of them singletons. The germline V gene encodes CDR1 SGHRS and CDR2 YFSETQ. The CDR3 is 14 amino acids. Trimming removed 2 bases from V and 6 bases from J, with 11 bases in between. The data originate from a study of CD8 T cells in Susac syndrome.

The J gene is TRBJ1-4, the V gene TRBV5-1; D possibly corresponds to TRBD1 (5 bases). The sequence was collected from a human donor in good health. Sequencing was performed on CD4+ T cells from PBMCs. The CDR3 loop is CASSFRGFDEKLFF. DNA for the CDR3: TGCGCCAGCAGCTTTCGGGGGTTTGATGAAAAACTGTTTTTT.